The 31 T cell receptor beta chains listed next were all sequenced from one sample in a study of T cell changes during pregnancy in multiple sclerosis. Generated by immunoSEQ multiplex PCR, the TCRdb table keeps only in-frame clones and is missing some. The sample shows over 50,000 clones, more than 75% of them seen only once. Material: peripheral blood, obtained in the third trimester of pregnancy. The receptors were gathered from a female donor in good health, enrolled as a control in a pregnancy study.

This clone was picked up one time. J is TRBJ2-1 and V is TRBV9; the match to TRBD2 covers 14 bases. The CDR3 is 15 residues long. CDR1 is SGDLS and CDR2 is YYNGEE in the germline V gene. J was trimmed by 6 bases and V by 4 bases; bases with no gene match: 3. The CDR3 reads CASSLGLAGGNEQFF. Written as DNA, the CDR3 is TGTGCCAGCAGCCTAGGACTAGCGGGAGGCAATGAGCAGTTCTTC.

This chain connects TRBV30 to TRBJ2-2, with D possibly being TRBD1 (5 bases). This CDR3 has 11 amino acids. Trimming shortened V by 2 bases and J by 8 bases, and 6 bases separated the two germline ends. Germline V lookup: CDR1 GTSNPN, CDR2 SVGIG (reference sequence). As DNA, the CDR3 is TGTGCCTGGAGTCCAGGGGGGGAGCTGTTTTTT. The encoded protein is CAWSPGGELFF.

This clone occurred once. The V and J genes are TRBV14 and TRBJ1-6; tentative D call: TRBD1 (5 bases). V lost 0 bases to trimming and J lost 0 bases, with 21 bases between them. Germline V lookup: CDR1 SGHDN, CDR2 FVKESK. This CDR3 region has 21 residues. The CDR3 is CASSQDRSLYRGSSYNSPLHF. CDR3 DNA sequence: TGTGCCAGCAGCCAAGACCGATCCCTATATCGGGGGAGCTCCTATAATTCACCCCTCCACTTT.

This chain joins TRBV27 and TRBJ2-1, with 7 bases matching TRBD1. The germline V gene encodes CDR1 MNHEY and CDR2 SMNVEV (reference sequence). CDR3 length equals 13 residues. The ends lost 6 bases at V and 6 bases at J; junction bases unmatched: 5. CDR3 sequence reads: CASSLGQLNEQFF. The CDR3 DNA sequence: TGTGCCAGCAGCCTGGGACAGCTCAATGAGCAGTTCTTC.

This clone showed up just a few times. The rearrangement links TRBV29-1 to TRBJ1-1; D remains ambiguous. Looked up from germline, CDR1 is SQVTM and CDR2 is ANQGSEA. V was cut by 0 bases and J by 4 bases, with 15 bases left in between. This CDR3 comprises 15 residues. Here the CDR3 DNA reads TGCAGCGTTGAAGATCTAGTCCCACTGGCCACTGAAGCTTTCTTT. Encoded protein: CSVEDLVPLATEAFF.

V usage is TRBV5-1 and J usage is TRBJ2-1; 9 nucleotides agree with TRBD2. Germline values: CDR1 SGHRS, CDR2 YFSETQ. With 0 bases clipped from V and 9 bases from J, the junction kept 7 bases outside the gene matches. This CDR3 contains 15 residues. CDR3 amino acids: CASSLGAGGPGEQFF. In DNA, the CDR3 is TGCGCCAGCAGCTTGGGAGCGGGGGGACCGGGTGAGCAGTTCTTC.

The gene calls are TRBV27 and TRBJ2-7, with D possibly TRBD1 on 6 matching bases. Looked up from germline, CDR1 is MNHEY and CDR2 is SMNVEV (reference sequence). This CDR3 spans 16 amino acids. The ends were cut back, 9 bases at V and 4 bases at J, with 25 bases in the middle. CDR3 region: CASTTTSRGLGYEQYF. DNA for the CDR3: TGTGCCAGTACTACTACAAGCAGGGGCTTGGGGTACGAGCAGTACTTC.

The chain links TRBV28 to TRBJ1-3, with D possibly matching TRBD1 (6 bases). With 6 bases removed from V and 2 bases from J, the gap between germline ends came to 11 bases. CDR3 size: 14 residues. In germline, CDR1 is MDHEN, CDR2 SYDVKM. This CDR3 is CASRETGPGNTIYF. Here the CDR3 DNA reads TGTGCCAGCAGAGAAACAGGGCCTGGAAACACCATATATTTT.

The chain recombines TRBV7-9 with TRBJ1-1; perhaps TRBD1 as D (5 bases). Trimming shortened V by 5 bases and J by 5 bases, and 12 bases separated the two germline ends. Germline values: CDR1 SEHNR, CDR2 FQNEAQ (reference sequence). This CDR3 region has 13 residues. CDR3 sequence reads: CASSAGLITEAFF. The CDR3 DNA reads TGTGCCAGCAGCGCGGGACTGATAACTGAAGCTTTCTTT.

This clone was observed a single time. The CDR3 bases are TGCGCCAGCAGCTCCGGGGTCGAGCAGTACTTC. This codes for CASSSGVEQYF. The chain couples TRBV5-1 to TRBJ2-7, with a weak D call TRBD2 (5 bases). The V end lost 3 bases, the J end lost 6 bases, and 7 bases lay between the germline ends. CDR1 is SGHRS and CDR2 is YFSETQ in the germline V gene. The CDR3 covers 11 residues.

CDR3 DNA sequence: TGTGCCAGCTCACCAAGACAGGGAAACAATCAGCCCCAGCATTTT. As protein: CASSPRQGNNQPQHF. This chain connects TRBV18 to TRBJ1-5; 7 bases line up with TRBD1. Losses at the gene ends were 2 bases for V and 3 bases for J; bases not matched to a gene: 4. Germline V gene data show CDR1 as KGHSH and CDR2 as LQKENI. The CDR3 totals 15 residues.

This clone showed up just a few times. CDR3 loop: CASSAGGGAAFF. CDR3 nucleotide sequence: TGTGCCAGCAGTGCCGGAGGGGGGGCGGCTTTCTTT. The chain links TRBV27 to TRBJ1-1; possible D gene TRBD1, 6 bases. The CDR3 covers 12 residues. CDR1 is MNHEY, CDR2 SMNVEV, per germline (reference sequence). V was clipped by 5 bases and J by 11 bases, with 15 bases between them.

This chain uses TRBV6-5 with TRBJ1-6, with a weak D call TRBD1 (5 bases). The CDR3 spans 13 residues. Trimming shortened V by 5 bases and J by 6 bases, and 8 bases separated the two germline ends. Germline CDR1 MNHEY, CDR2 SVGAGI. DNA of the CDR3: TGTGCCAGCAGTCCGGGGGGTAATTCACCCCTCCACTTT. Amino acid sequence: CASSPGGNSPLHF.

V and J are TRBV7-4 and TRBJ2-3; TRBD2 matches 13 bases. The CDR3 totals 17 residues. V lost 5 bases, J lost 5 bases, and 10 bases stayed unmatched. Germline lookup yields CDR1 SGHVT and CDR2 SQSDAQ. The CDR3 nucleotides are TGTGCCAGCAGCCCCCGGACTAGCGGGGGTTTGGTAGATACGCAGTATTTT. Its translation: CASSPRTSGGLVDTQYF.

CDR3 nucleotide sequence: TGTGCCAGCAGTTACTTTTCGGCAGGGATTCCCTACGAGCAGTACTTC. Translation: CASSYFSAGIPYEQYF. The J gene is TRBJ2-7, the V gene TRBV6-5; possible D gene TRBD1, 5 bases. Per germline, CDR1 MNHEY and CDR2 SVGAGI. The V end lost 1 base, the J end lost 2 bases, and 15 bases lay between the germline ends. There are 16 residues in the CDR3.

The chain carries TRBV10-3 and TRBJ1-5; no firm D call. This CDR3 is built from 18 residues. In germline, CDR1 is ENHRY, CDR2 SYGVKD. Trimming cost V 0 bases and J 7 bases, with 22 bases left between them. In DNA form, the CDR3 reads TGTGCCATCAGTGAGTCATTAGTGTTAACTGCTAAGTTGCAGCCCCAGCATTTT. Translating it yields CAISESLVLTAKLQPQHF.

The chain joins TRBV27 to TRBJ2-2; a possible D gene is TRBD1 (5 bases). Germline values: CDR1 MNHEY, CDR2 SMNVEV (reference sequence). The V end was cut by 3 bases, the J end by 6 bases, with 8 bases between. CDR3 length: 13 amino acids. The CDR3 here is CASSFGAPGELFF. CDR3 nucleotide sequence: TGTGCCAGCAGTTTTGGGGCACCCGGGGAGCTGTTTTTT.

In DNA, the CDR3 is TGTGCCAGCAGCGAGGTGACAGGGGGCGCAGTTAGCGGCTACACCTTC. This translates into CASSEVTGGAVSGYTF. The V and J genes are TRBV5-6 and TRBJ1-2; TRBD1 agrees at 10 bases. The CDR3 extends over 16 amino acids. CDR1 is SGHDT and CDR2 is YYEEEE in the germline V gene. The trim removed 4 bases at V and 8 bases at J, leaving 14 bases unmatched.

J is TRBJ1-2 and V is TRBV7-2, with unresolved D. CDR3 size: 17 residues. V lost 2 bases to trimming and J lost 2 bases, with 18 bases between them. The germline V gene encodes CDR1 SGHTA and CDR2 FQGNSA. CDR3 protein: CASSLKGAGPLNYGYTF. The DNA of the CDR3 is TGTGCCAGCAGCTTAAAGGGAGCCGGGCCGTTAAACTATGGCTACACCTTC.

This clone was found once. The chain couples TRBV4-3 to TRBJ1-2; TRBD1 aligns across 7 bases. CDR3 length: 14 residues. Germline values: CDR1 LGHNA, CDR2 YSLEER. The J segment lost 8 bases and the V segment lost 0 bases, leaving 6 bases of the junction unmatched. This CDR3 reads CASSQEGGFTGYTF. The CDR3 DNA follows: TGCGCCAGCAGCCAAGAAGGGGGCTTCACGGGCTACACCTTC.

This chain joins TRBV19 and TRBJ1-4; 9 bases map to TRBD1. Losses at the gene ends were 3 bases for V and 3 bases for J; bases not matched to a gene: 5. This CDR3 has 16 residues. The germline V gene encodes CDR1 LNHDA and CDR2 SQIVND (reference sequence). The CDR3 nucleotides read TGTGCCAGTAGTATGGACAGGGGTTCGCCTAATGAAAAACTGTTTTTT. Its translation: CASSMDRGSPNEKLFF.

The chain links TRBV5-4 to TRBJ2-7; 7 bases line up with TRBD1. V lost 0 bases to trimming and J lost 2 bases; unmatched junction nucleotides: 2. This CDR3 has 14 amino acids. Germline CDR1 reads SGHNT; CDR2 reads YYREEE (reference sequence). The CDR3 is CASSLGDRPYEQYF. CDR3 DNA: TGTGCCAGCAGCTTGGGGGACAGACCCTACGAGCAGTACTTC.

V is TRBV9 and J is TRBJ2-1; the D gene is possibly TRBD2 (5 bases). The CDR3 has 15 residues. Germline V gene lookup returns CDR1 SGDLS and CDR2 YYNGEE. Between the trimmed V and J ends, which lost 0 bases and 2 bases, there was a span of 9 bases. The CDR3 here is CASSVEADPYNEQFF. The CDR3 DNA is TGTGCCAGCAGCGTAGAAGCGGACCCCTACAATGAGCAGTTCTTC.

This chain links TRBV11-2 with TRBJ2-2, with 14 bases lining up with TRBD2. The CDR3 has 17 residues. Germline CDR1 and CDR2: SGHAT and FQNNGV. The J segment lost 3 bases and the V segment lost 3 bases, leaving 3 bases of the junction unmatched. CDR3 loop: CASSLTSGGADTGELFF. The CDR3 DNA reads TGTGCCAGCAGCTTGACTAGCGGGGGGGCGGACACCGGGGAGCTGTTTTTT.

The chain carries TRBV30 and TRBJ1-2; TRBD1 aligns across 8 bases. V shed 4 bases, J shed 6 bases, and the junction held 7 bases outside the gene matches. Germline CDR1 and CDR2: GTSNPN and SVGIG (reference sequence). The CDR3 is made up of 13 amino acids. The CDR3 nucleotides read TGTGCCTGGACAACAGGGGGTGAGAATGGCTACACCTTC. As protein: CAWTTGGENGYTF.

V is TRBV30 and J is TRBJ2-1, with TRBD2 identical over 12 bases. Losses at the gene ends were 3 bases for V and 9 bases for J; bases not matched to a gene: 15. CDR1 and CDR2 (germline): GTSNPN, SVGIG (reference sequence). The CDR3 length is 17 residues. The CDR3 loop is CAWSRGGLAGPGGEQFF. DNA of the CDR3: TGTGCCTGGAGCCGAGGGGGACTAGCGGGCCCTGGGGGTGAGCAGTTCTTC.

The chain links TRBV9 to TRBJ2-7, with D hard to call. CDR1 SGDLS and CDR2 YYNGEE come from the germline V gene. V was clipped by 2 bases and J by 5 bases, with 17 bases between them. This CDR3 has 15 amino acids. The DNA of the CDR3 is TGTGCCAGCAGCGTTGGCCACGTATTGGGCCACGAGCAGTACTTC. Its translation is CASSVGHVLGHEQYF.

Comment on this clone: The sample contains more than one DNA sequence encoding this CDR3. This sequence joins TRBV18 and TRBJ2-5; D is unresolved. V dropped 6 bases and J dropped 5 bases, with 7 bases sitting between them. The CDR3 loop spans 11 amino acids. From germline, CDR1 is KGHSH and CDR2 LQKENI. CDR3 region: CASSPGETQYF. The CDR3 DNA is TGTGCCAGCTCGCCCGGGGAGACCCAGTACTTC.

This chain uses TRBV4-2 with TRBJ2-7; no firm D call. V was clipped by 0 bases and J by 0 bases, with 9 bases between them. Germline V CDR1 and CDR2: LGHNA, YNFKEQ. The length of the CDR3 is 15 residues. In DNA form, the CDR3 reads TGTGCCAGCAGCCAAGAGGCAGGTTCCTCCTACGAGCAGTACTTC. Translated: CASSQEAGSSYEQYF.

V and J are TRBV7-2 and TRBJ2-7; D is perhaps TRBD2 (6 bases). This CDR3 has 13 residues. The V and J ends lost 3 bases and 2 bases respectively, with 8 bases between them. Germline assignment: CDR1 SGHTA and CDR2 FQGNSA. The CDR3 here is CASSLEGPYEQYF. DNA for the CDR3: TGTGCCAGCAGCTTGGAGGGCCCCTACGAGCAGTACTTC.

The J gene is TRBJ1-4, the V gene TRBV7-9, with D uncertain. Deletions cut 5 bases from V and 5 bases from J, with 12 bases between. The CDR3 contains 14 residues. CDR1 SEHNR and CDR2 FQNEAQ come from the germline V gene (reference sequence). The CDR3 loop reads CASSNLAGNEKLFF. Written as DNA, the CDR3 is TGTGCCAGCAGCAATTTAGCGGGGAATGAAAAACTGTTTTTT.